This TCR beta chain is from a study of cytotoxic CD8 clonotypes in ibrutinib-treated CLL. Looking at the study overall: Following a median around twelve months of treatment, with a range of 6 to 36, response samples were taken. Mean yields were roughly 250,000 productive templates and some 90,000 productive rearrangements per sample.

In regard to this clone: The antigen is undetermined.

CDR1 SGHTA and CDR2 FQGNSA come from the germline V gene. This CDR3 is 15 amino acids long. The V gene end was trimmed by 4 bases and the J gene end by 4 bases; junction bases not matched to a gene: 3. General study results and limits: Pretreatment clonality was elevated relative to age-matched healthy donors and paralleled circulating CD8+ T-cell counts.

Data came from immunoSEQ multiplex PCR; TCRdb stores just in-frame clones and leaves some out. Counted here are 150,000 to 200,000 clones, approximately 77% occurring once; the ten biggest clones make up about 1.9%. The sequencing used PBMCs, collected after 12 months of ibrutinib treatment. The receptor was derived from a human donor with chronic lymphocytic leukemia. The chain carries TRBV7-2 and TRBJ2-1; 11 bases align to TRBD2. CDR3 in amino acids: CASSSSSGRYNEQFF. The CDR3 DNA reads TGTGCCAGCAGCTCCTCTAGCGGGAGGTACAATGAGCAGTTCTTC.